This passage covers 14 T cell receptor beta chains from one sample sequenced in a study of T-cell memory formation after mild COVID-19. TCRdb ran MiXCR on the 5' RACE reads and lists one entry per CDR3 protein. The sample carries approximately 350,000 distinct CDR3 sequences, 28% recorded once. Input material: PBMCs or a T cell subset sorted from them (not recorded which). These receptors all come from an adult woman who had mild COVID-19 (a few samples of this study predate the infection). Cell type and time point are not known.

J is TRBJ2-5 and V is TRBV5-1; D is perhaps TRBD2 (5 bases). V lost 2 bases to trimming and J lost 7 bases, with 12 bases between them. The germline V gene has CDR1 SGHRS and CDR2 YFSETQ. The CDR3 is 13 residues long. The CDR3 DNA follows: TGCGCCAGCAGCTTTAGGGATCGGGGGACCCAGTACTTC. Translating gives CASSFRDRGTQYF.

This clonotype was recorded at least ten times. The chain employs TRBV6-5 and TRBJ1-1; TRBD1 matches at 7 bases. Germline V gene sequence: CDR1 MNHEY, CDR2 SVGAGI. J was trimmed by 2 bases and V by 2 bases; bases with no gene match: 11. The CDR3 covers 17 residues. DNA for the CDR3: TGTGCCAGCAGTTACGGTCTTCTAGGACAGGACAACACTGAAGCTTTCTTT. This gives the protein CASSYGLLGQDNTEAFF.

The sample holds a few counts of this clonotype. CDR3 protein: CASSLKLAGHNEQFF. The CDR3 region has the DNA TGTGCCAGCAGCTTAAAGCTAGCCGGTCACAATGAGCAGTTCTTC. This sequence joins TRBV7-9 and TRBJ2-1; a possible D gene is TRBD2 (5 bases). Deletions cut 2 bases from V and 5 bases from J, with 13 bases between. There are 15 residues in the CDR3. Germline loops: CDR1 SEHNR, CDR2 FQNEAQ (reference sequence).

The chain employs TRBV18 and TRBJ1-1, with D possibly being TRBD1 (6 bases). V lost 3 bases and J lost 4, with 12 bases in between. CDR1 and CDR2 from the germline V gene are KGHSH and LQKENI. The CDR3 loop spans 14 amino acids. CDR3 in amino acids: CASSPIQGPTEAFF. The CDR3 DNA sequence: TGTGCCAGCTCACCGATACAGGGTCCCACTGAAGCTTTCTTT.

This clonotype was observed many times. The genes are TRBV19 and TRBJ2-3; D is uncertain. Trimming cost V 3 bases and J 6 bases, with 4 bases left between them. This CDR3 contains 11 residues. Germline CDR1 reads LNHDA; CDR2 reads SQIVND (reference sequence). This CDR3 is CASSMGDTQYF. The CDR3 nucleotides read TGTGCCAGTAGTATGGGGGATACGCAGTATTTT.

This clonotype has more than one count but fewer than ten. The rearrangement uses TRBV30 and TRBJ1-2, with D possibly being TRBD1 (5 bases). This CDR3 comprises 13 residues. V gave up 4 bases and J gave up 8 bases, with 17 bases separating them. Germline V gene lookup returns CDR1 GTSNPN and CDR2 SVGIG (reference sequence). The CDR3 here is CAWIPEGLRGYTF. For the CDR3, the DNA is TGTGCCTGGATCCCTGAGGGGCTCCGAGGCTACACCTTC.

This sequence joins TRBV24-1 and TRBJ2-1, with 7 bases that match TRBD1. The CDR3 contains 16 residues. Per germline, CDR1 KGHDR and CDR2 SFDVKD. V gave up 4 bases and J gave up 4 bases; unmatched junction bases: 9. CDR3 in amino acids: CATSDITGASYNEQFF. The CDR3 DNA sequence: TGTGCCACCAGTGACATCACAGGGGCATCTTACAATGAGCAGTTCTTC.

The rearrangement links TRBV24-1 to TRBJ2-2; maybe TRBD2 (6 bases). The CDR3 covers 16 residues. The germline gives CDR1 KGHDR, CDR2 SFDVKD. V gave up 4 bases and J gave up 4 bases, with 15 bases separating them. The CDR3 reads CATSDRLVVGTGELFF. The CDR3 DNA reads TGTGCCACCAGTGACCGACTAGTCGTTGGCACCGGGGAGCTGTTTTTT.

The chain employs TRBV7-2 and TRBJ2-7, with D possibly TRBD1 on 5 matching bases. Germline lookup yields CDR1 SGHTA and CDR2 FQGNSA. This CDR3 spans 14 amino acids. Trimming cost V 4 bases and J 7 bases, with 17 bases left between them. The CDR3 spells CASSSGSLAEEQYF. The CDR3 DNA reads TGTGCCAGCAGCTCAGGGTCACTTGCGGAAGAGCAGTACTTC.

The sample holds a few counts of this clonotype. V and J are TRBV5-1 and TRBJ2-7; the match to TRBD1 covers 10 bases. V trimming: 1 base; J trimming: 3 bases; junction bases outside the gene matches: 7. The germline V gene encodes CDR1 SGHRS and CDR2 YFSETQ. This CDR3 has 16 residues. CDR3 in amino acids: CASSLHKGQGNYEQYF. In DNA, the CDR3 is TGCGCCAGCAGCTTGCATAAGGGACAGGGGAACTACGAGCAGTACTTC.

A few counts support this clonotype. The rearrangement joins TRBV7-2 to TRBJ1-1; 8 bases agree with TRBD1. Germline trimming cut 4 bases from V and 8 bases from J; bases unmatched to any gene: 6. The CDR3 spans 13 residues. Germline V gene lookup returns CDR1 SGHTA and CDR2 FQGNSA. The CDR3 spells CASSSARQGEAFF. The DNA of the CDR3 is TGTGCCAGCAGCTCCGCTAGACAGGGGGAAGCTTTCTTT.

The rearrangement links TRBV2 to TRBJ2-3; no definite D call. V was cut by 11 bases and J by 5 bases, with 11 bases left in between. Germline CDR1 SNHLY, CDR2 FYNNEI. The CDR3 contains 11 residues. The CDR3 reads CAGVRRDTQYF. CDR3 in DNA: TGTGCCGGCGTCAGGAGAGATACGCAGTATTTT.

This clonotype was recorded many times. The chain uses TRBV5-1 and TRBJ2-7; 11 positions agree with TRBD1. The CDR3 runs to 15 residues. The V gene's germline CDR1 is SGHRS and CDR2 YFSETQ. V dropped 0 bases and J dropped 5; count of bases not matched to a gene: 4. The CDR3 spells CASSLEGQGVHEQYF. CDR3 nucleotide sequence: TGCGCCAGCAGCTTGGAGGGACAGGGGGTGCACGAGCAGTACTTC. Filled out from reference TRBV5-1 and TRBJ2-7, the complete variable domain reads KAGVTQTPRYLIKTRGQQVTLSCSPISGHRSVSWYQQTPGQGLQFLFEYFSETQRNKGNFPGRFSGRQFSNSRSEMNVSTLELGDSALYLCASSLEGQGVHEQYFGPGTRLTVT.

The rearrangement joins TRBV20-1 to TRBJ1-1; possibly TRBD1 for D (5 bases). The germline gives CDR1 DFQATT, CDR2 SNEGSKA (reference sequence). There are 14 residues in the CDR3. V lost 4 bases, J lost 4 bases, and 16 bases lay in between. The CDR3 nucleotides read TGCAGTGCTACGGGAGGGGCTTCTAGCACTGAAGCTTTCTTT. Translated: CSATGGASSTEAFF.